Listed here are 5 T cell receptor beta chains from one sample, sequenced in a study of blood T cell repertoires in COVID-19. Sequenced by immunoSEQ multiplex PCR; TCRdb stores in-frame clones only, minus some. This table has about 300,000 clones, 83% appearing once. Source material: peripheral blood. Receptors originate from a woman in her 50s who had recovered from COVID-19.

Written as DNA, the CDR3 is TGTGCCAGCAGTGATCTAAGGGGCTGGGACAGGGGGCATGGAGATACGCAGTATTTT. Its protein product is CASSDLRGWDRGHGDTQYF. This sequence joins TRBV2 and TRBJ2-3; TRBD1 aligns across 12 bases. The CDR3 contains 19 residues. Trimming removed 3 bases from V and 5 bases from J; junction bases left unmatched: 15. Per the germline V gene, CDR1 is SNHLY and CDR2 is FYNNEI.

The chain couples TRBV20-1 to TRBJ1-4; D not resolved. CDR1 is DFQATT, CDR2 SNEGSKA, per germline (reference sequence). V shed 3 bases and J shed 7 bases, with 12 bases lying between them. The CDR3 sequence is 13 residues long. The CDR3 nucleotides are TGCAGTGCTAGTGGGAGGGTCGGTGAAAAACTGTTTTTT. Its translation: CSASGRVGEKLFF.

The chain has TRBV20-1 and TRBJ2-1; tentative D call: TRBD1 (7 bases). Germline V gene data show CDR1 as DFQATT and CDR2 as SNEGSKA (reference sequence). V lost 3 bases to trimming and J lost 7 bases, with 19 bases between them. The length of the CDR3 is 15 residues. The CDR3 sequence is CSASEWAAGGNEQFF. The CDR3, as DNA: TGCAGTGCTAGTGAGTGGGCGGCAGGGGGGAATGAGCAGTTCTTC.

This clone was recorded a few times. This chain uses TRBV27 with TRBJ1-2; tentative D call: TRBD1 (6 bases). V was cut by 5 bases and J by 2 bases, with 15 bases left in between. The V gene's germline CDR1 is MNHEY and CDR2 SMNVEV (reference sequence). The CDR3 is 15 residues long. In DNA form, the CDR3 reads TGTGCCAGCAGTATCCAAATCGGACAGAACTATGGCTACACCTTC. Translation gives CASSIQIGQNYGYTF.

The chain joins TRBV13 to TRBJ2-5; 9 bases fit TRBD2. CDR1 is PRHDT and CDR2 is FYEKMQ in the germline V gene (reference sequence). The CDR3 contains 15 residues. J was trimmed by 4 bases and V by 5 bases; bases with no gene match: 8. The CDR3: CASSAGLAMVETQYF. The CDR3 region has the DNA TGTGCCAGCAGCGCGGGACTAGCAATGGTAGAGACCCAGTACTTC.